This T cell receptor beta chain derives from a study of chemoradiotherapy in HPV16-positive cancers. On the study more broadly: Functional T-cell assays on a couple of HPV16-positive patients' cells defined candidate HPV-specific clones and common TCR motifs. Study results and caveats: Candidate HPV-specific clones and E7-related TCR motifs grew in tumor during treatment. Functional assays defining HPV-specific T cells used only a couple of HPV16-positive patients.

A note on this clone: Its cognate antigen is unknown.

Repertoires were generated with immunoSEQ multiplex PCR, while TCRdb's copy carries only in-frame clones and drops some. The sample has about 8,400 clones; roughly four fifths are singletons. CDR1 and CDR2 (germline): LGHNA, YSLEER. V was shortened by 4 bases and J by 0 bases, with 9 bases between the two germline ends. CDR3 length: 15 amino acids. Over chemoradiotherapy, repertoires were sampled more than once. The chain is built from TRBV4-3 and TRBJ1-4; the D is unclear. Sequenced here: tumor tissue, sampled from a patient who underwent chemoradiotherapy. The TCR comes from a human donor with HPV-associated anogenital cancer. CDR3 in DNA: TGCGCCAGCAGCCTAGACGGTGCAACTAATGAAAAACTGTTTTTT. Its translation is CASSLDGATNEKLFF.